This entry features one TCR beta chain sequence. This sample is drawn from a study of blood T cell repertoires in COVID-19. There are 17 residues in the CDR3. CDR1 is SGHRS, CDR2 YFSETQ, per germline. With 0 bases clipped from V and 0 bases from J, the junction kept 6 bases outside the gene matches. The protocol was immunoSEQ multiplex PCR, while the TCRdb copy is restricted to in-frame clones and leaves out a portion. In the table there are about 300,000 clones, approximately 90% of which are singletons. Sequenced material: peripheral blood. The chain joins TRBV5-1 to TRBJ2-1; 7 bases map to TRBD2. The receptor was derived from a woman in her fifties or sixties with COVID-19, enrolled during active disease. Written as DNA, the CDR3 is TGCGCCAGCAGCTTGGATCTTCGACTAGCCTCCTACAATGAGCAGTTCTTC. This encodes CASSLDLRLASYNEQFF.